Listed here are 29 T cell receptor beta chains from one sample, sequenced in a study of shared clonotypes between healthy human individuals. Libraries were prepared by immunoSEQ multiplex PCR; TCRdb keeps only in-frame clonotypes and omits some of them. Of under 1,900,000 clones listed, roughly 98.5% are singletons. The specimen was naive CD4+ T cells sorted from blood. Regarding subset: CD45RA+ positively selected. The receptors were gathered from a man aged 30 to 45 in good health.

V gene TRBV29-1 combines with J gene TRBJ2-7; TRBD2 aligns across 7 bases. This CDR3 has 14 residues. From germline, CDR1 is SQVTM and CDR2 ANQGSEA. Trimming removed 5 bases from V and 2 bases from J; junction bases left unmatched: 9. The CDR3 nucleotides are TGCAGCGTTCTGGCGGGAGTTCATCCCTACGAGCAGTACTTC. Residues: CSVLAGVHPYEQYF.

This chain links TRBV2 with TRBJ2-2; 7 nucleotides align to TRBD1. Germline lookup yields CDR1 SNHLY and CDR2 FYNNEI. V lost 3 bases, J lost 2 bases, and 18 bases stayed unmatched. The CDR3 has 20 amino acids. Written as DNA, the CDR3 is TGTGCCAGCAGTGAGTTTTCCAGCACAGGGGTCCAACTTAACACCGGGGAGCTGTTTTTT. Protein sequence: CASSEFSSTGVQLNTGELFF.

In its sample, this clone was seen once. Other DNA sequences in this sample translate to the same CDR3. This sequence joins TRBV19 and TRBJ1-5; 8 bases are shared with TRBD1. Per the germline V gene, CDR1 is LNHDA and CDR2 is SQIVND (reference sequence). V lost 3 bases, J lost 1 base, and 2 bases stayed unmatched. The CDR3 spans 15 residues. CDR3 sequence reads: CASSIGQGSNQPQHF. CDR3 DNA: TGTGCCAGTAGTATCGGACAGGGAAGCAATCAGCCCCAGCATTTT. The full variable domain, with the rest looked up from reference TRBV19 and TRBJ1-5, is DGGITQSPKYLFRKEGQNVTLSCEQNLNHDAMYWYRQDPGQGLRLIYYSQIVNDFQKGDIAEGYSVSREKKESFPLTVTSAQKNPTAFYLCASSIGQGSNQPQHFGDGTRLSIL.

CDR3 nucleotide sequence: TGCGCCAGCAGTGTGACCGGGACAGTGAACACCGGGGAGCTGTTTTTT. Protein product: CASSVTGTVNTGELFF. The V and J genes are TRBV5-1 and TRBJ2-2; 7 bases fit TRBD1. Germline lookup yields CDR1 SGHRS and CDR2 YFSETQ. Trimming removed 5 bases from V and 1 base from J; junction bases left unmatched: 8. This CDR3 has 16 residues.

This clone was seen only once. The chain carries TRBV19 and TRBJ1-3; tentative D call: TRBD1 (6 bases). This CDR3 region has 13 residues. With 7 bases removed from V and 2 bases from J, the gap between germline ends came to 9 bases. The germline gives CDR1 LNHDA, CDR2 SQIVND (reference sequence). The CDR3 reads CASKGVPGNTIYF. In DNA, the CDR3 is TGTGCCAGTAAGGGGGTGCCTGGAAACACCATATATTTT.

About this clone itself: At the DNA level, this CDR3 is encoded by other sequences in the same sample as well. The gene calls are TRBV20-1 and TRBJ1-2; D possibly corresponds to TRBD1 (5 bases). Germline assignment: CDR1 DFQATT and CDR2 SNEGSKA (reference sequence). The V gene lost 0 bases and the J gene lost 8 bases, with 7 bases spanning the gap. The CDR3 sequence is 11 residues long. Written as DNA, the CDR3 is TGCAGTGCTAGAGATCGGGGGGGCTACACCTTC. Translated: CSARDRGGYTF.

The chain recombines TRBV10-2 with TRBJ1-2, with 8 bases fitting TRBD1. Germline trimming cut 7 bases from V and 4 bases from J; bases unmatched to any gene: 5. The CDR3 has 13 amino acids. Germline CDR1 reads WSHSY; CDR2 reads SAAADI. CDR3 amino acids: CASTSGTGYGYTF. DNA of the CDR3: TGCGCCAGCACATCCGGGACAGGCTATGGCTACACCTTC.

V and J are TRBV5-1 and TRBJ2-3; TRBD2 is a possible D gene (6 bases). Trimming cost V 5 bases and J 0 bases, with 13 bases left between them. Looked up from germline, CDR1 is SGHRS and CDR2 is YFSETQ. The CDR3 runs 15 residues. CDR3 sequence (DNA): TGCGCCAGCAGGCGGGCGGGGACCAGCACAGATACGCAGTATTTT. The encoded protein is CASRRAGTSTDTQYF.

This chain links TRBV2 with TRBJ1-2; D gene unclear. The CDR3 extends over 13 amino acids. Germline CDR1 reads SNHLY; CDR2 reads FYNNEI. V shed 6 bases and J shed 5 bases, with 13 bases lying between them. For the CDR3, the DNA is TGTGCCAGCAGGGAACCAAGCGGGTATGGCTACACCTTC. Encoded protein: CASREPSGYGYTF.

V is TRBV21-1 and J is TRBJ2-7; TRBD1 reflects the table's D call only, with no check against the DNA. TRBV21-1 counts as a pseudogene. The CDR3 totals 14 residues. In nucleotides, the CDR3 is TGTGCCAGCAGCAAATTTTCGTCAGGCTTCGAGCAGTACTTC. Protein product: CASSKFSSGFEQYF.

The CDR3 loop reads CASSQGLAGDADTQYF. The CDR3 region has the DNA TGTGCCAGCTCCCAGGGACTAGCGGGAGATGCAGATACGCAGTATTTT. The chain uses TRBV18 and TRBJ2-3; 14 bases match TRBD2. This CDR3 has 16 residues. V lost 6 bases to trimming and J lost 4 bases; unmatched junction nucleotides: 6. The V gene's germline CDR1 is KGHSH and CDR2 LQKENI.

The V and J genes are TRBV7-3 and TRBJ1-1; no clear D gene. Germline V gene data show CDR1 as SGHTA and CDR2 as FQGTGA. The CDR3 consists of 15 residues. Trimming cost V 1 base and J 4 bases, with 13 bases left between them. This chain's CDR3 is CASSLMRQTATEAFF. The CDR3 DNA is TGTGCCAGCAGCTTAATGCGGCAAACGGCCACTGAAGCTTTCTTT.

The count of this clone is one. This chain uses TRBV20-1 with TRBJ2-7; tentative D call: TRBD2 (6 bases). CDR3 size: 11 residues. Germline CDR1 reads DFQATT; CDR2 reads SNEGSKA (reference sequence). Trimming shortened V by 5 bases and J by 6 bases, and 11 bases separated the two germline ends. The chain's CDR3 is CSADSGREQYF. The CDR3, as DNA: TGCAGTGCTGACAGCGGGCGCGAGCAGTACTTC.

Worth noting for this clone: The sample contains more than one DNA sequence encoding this CDR3. V is TRBV28 and J is TRBJ1-5, with unresolved D. V was clipped by 6 bases and J by 0 bases, with 9 bases between them. The length of the CDR3 is 14 residues. In germline, CDR1 is MDHEN, CDR2 SYDVKM. The CDR3 DNA reads TGTGCCAGCAGCCGTGACAATAGCAATCAGCCCCAGCATTTT. Its translation is CASSRDNSNQPQHF.

This chain's CDR3 is CASSPSGAIAYEQYF. The CDR3 DNA is TGTGCCAGCTCACCTTCAGGGGCCATTGCCTACGAGCAGTACTTC. V is TRBV18 and J is TRBJ2-7, with a tentative D call TRBD1 (6 bases). Germline CDR1 is KGHSH and CDR2 is LQKENI. The CDR3 loop spans 15 amino acids. The V end lost 3 bases, the J end lost 2 bases, and 14 bases lay between the germline ends. Drawing the rest from reference TRBV18 and TRBJ2-7, the complete variable domain is NAGVMQNPRHLVRRRGQEARLRCSPMKGHSHVYWYRQLPEEGLKFMVYLQKENIIDESGMPKERFSAEFPKEGPSILRIQQVVRGDSAAYFCASSPSGAIAYEQYFGPGTRLTVT.

The gene calls are TRBV5-6 and TRBJ2-2, with TRBD1 identical over 8 bases. The CDR3 totals 16 residues. Germline V gene data show CDR1 as SGHDT and CDR2 as YYEEEE. V gave up 0 bases and J gave up 3 bases; unmatched junction bases: 4. Here the CDR3 DNA reads TGTGCCAGCAGCTTGGCCCCGACAGGGGACACCGGGGAGCTGTTTTTT. This encodes CASSLAPTGDTGELFF.

The V call is TRBV19, the J call TRBJ2-7; TRBD2 is a possible D gene (6 bases). The CDR3 sequence is 13 residues long. Per the germline V gene, CDR1 is LNHDA and CDR2 is SQIVND (reference sequence). The V and J ends lost 4 bases and 4 bases respectively, with 11 bases between them. CDR3 sequence (DNA): TGTGCCAGTAGTAAGACCGGGACTTACGAGCAGTACTTC. Translating gives CASSKTGTYEQYF.

The chain couples TRBV13 to TRBJ2-5; 9 bases map to TRBD2. The trim removed 7 bases at V and 7 bases at J, leaving 10 bases unmatched. In germline, CDR1 is PRHDT, CDR2 FYEKMQ (reference sequence). The length of the CDR3 is 14 residues. The CDR3: CASILAGAAGTQYF. The CDR3, as DNA: TGTGCCAGCATACTAGCGGGCGCGGCGGGGACCCAGTACTTC.

This clone was recorded only once. Within the sample, other DNA sequences also encode this same CDR3. This sequence joins TRBV30 and TRBJ1-3; D call uncertain. This CDR3 is 10 amino acids long. V was shortened by 5 bases and J by 1 base, with 0 bases between the two germline ends. Looked up from germline, CDR1 is GTSNPN and CDR2 is SVGIG (reference sequence). CDR3 coding DNA: TGTGCCTGGTCTGGAAACACCATATATTTT. Protein product: CAWSGNTIYF.

CDR3 sequence: CASSFIRGLSYEQYF. Here the CDR3 DNA reads TGTGCCAGCAGCTTCATCAGGGGCCTCTCCTACGAGCAGTACTTC. The rearrangement uses TRBV5-6 and TRBJ2-7; TRBD1 might be the D (6 bases). The CDR3 extends over 15 amino acids. Per germline, CDR1 SGHDT and CDR2 YYEEEE. V gave up 2 bases and J gave up 0 bases, with 12 bases separating them. The full variable domain, with the rest looked up from reference TRBV5-6 and TRBJ2-7, is DAGVTQSPTHLIKTRGQQVTLRCSPKSGHDTVSWYQQALGQGPQFIFQYYEEEERQRGNFPDRFSGHQFPNYSSELNVNALLLGDSALYLCASSFIRGLSYEQYFGPGTRLTVT.

The chain recombines TRBV5-5 with TRBJ2-7, with TRBD1 matching over 8 bases. Germline V CDR1 and CDR2: SGHKS, YYEKEE (reference sequence). CDR3 length: 17 residues. The trim removed 2 bases at V and 0 bases at J, leaving 10 bases unmatched. The CDR3 sequence: CASSFQLGTGSSYEQYF. In DNA, the CDR3 is TGTGCCAGCAGCTTCCAGCTCGGGACAGGCAGCTCCTACGAGCAGTACTTC.

The rearrangement joins TRBV5-1 to TRBJ2-2; D may be TRBD1 (7 bases). Germline V CDR1 and CDR2: SGHRS, YFSETQ. The CDR3 runs 16 residues. Trimming removed 3 bases from V and 7 bases from J, with 19 bases in between. DNA of the CDR3: TGCGCCAGCAGCTCTGAGCATAGACAGGGAGGCGGGGAGCTGTTTTTT. Protein: CASSSEHRQGGGELFF.

The chain carries TRBV5-3 and TRBJ2-7; TRBD2 aligns across 7 bases. TRBV5-3 is designated an ORF whose function remains uncertain. The ends lost 3 bases at V and 3 bases at J; junction bases unmatched: 9. The CDR3 is 15 residues long. This CDR3 is CARSSRLADHYEQYF. The CDR3 nucleotides are TGTGCCAGAAGCTCCAGACTAGCAGATCACTACGAGCAGTACTTC.

The J gene is TRBJ1-2, the V gene TRBV6-5; a possible D gene is TRBD1 (6 bases). The CDR3 covers 12 residues. V lost 6 bases and J lost 7, with 12 bases in between. The germline CDR1 and CDR2 sequences are MNHEY and SVGAGI. In DNA form, the CDR3 reads TGTGCCAGCAGAACCGGACAGTTTGGCTACACCTTC. It codes for CASRTGQFGYTF.

The V gene is TRBV10-2, the J gene TRBJ1-1; maybe TRBD1 (6 bases). The germline gives CDR1 WSHSY, CDR2 SAAADI. The CDR3 is 14 residues long. V was pared by 4 bases and J by 3 bases, with 12 bases between. CDR3 amino acids: CASSVIQGYTEAFF. The CDR3 region has the DNA TGCGCCAGCAGTGTGATACAGGGATACACTGAAGCTTTCTTT.

CDR3 sequence: CAWRGSGSSPEQYF. CDR3 coding DNA: TGTGCCTGGAGGGGGTCTGGTTCCAGCCCCGAGCAGTACTTC. The genes are TRBV30 and TRBJ2-7; D uncertain. This CDR3 contains 14 residues. Per the germline V gene, CDR1 is GTSNPN and CDR2 is SVGIG (reference sequence). V lost 3 bases, J lost 6 bases, and 18 bases lay in between.

The rearrangement joins TRBV4-1 to TRBJ2-1, with TRBD1 as a possible D gene (5 bases). The CDR3 spans 16 residues. Trimming stripped 1 base from V and 3 bases from J, with 13 bases between. The V gene's germline CDR1 is MGHRA and CDR2 YSYEKL. The CDR3 DNA sequence: TGCGCCAGCAGCCAAGGGGGCAGGGCGGACTACAATGAGCAGTTCTTC. Translated, it gives CASSQGGRADYNEQFF.

The V call is TRBV19, the J call TRBJ1-5; D ambiguous. Trimming cost V 7 bases and J 2 bases, with 9 bases left between them. This CDR3 has 13 amino acids. Per germline, CDR1 LNHDA and CDR2 SQIVND (reference sequence). The CDR3 DNA reads as TGTGCCAGTACTACTTCGGGCAATCAGCCCCAGCATTTT. It codes for CASTTSGNQPQHF.

V gene TRBV4-3 combines with J gene TRBJ2-7; D not resolved. Germline V gene sequence: CDR1 LGHNA, CDR2 YSLEER. Trimming stripped 1 base from V and 6 bases from J, with 13 bases between. The CDR3 is 14 amino acids. In DNA form, the CDR3 reads TGCGCCAGCAGCCAAGCCCCGAGGAGCCCCGAGCAGTACTTC. Its protein product is CASSQAPRSPEQYF.